A selection of T cell receptor beta chains follows, all from one sample in a study of tumor-infiltrating lymphocytes in primary liver carcinoma. TCRdb reprocessed the multiplex PCR reads with MiXCR, giving one entry per CDR3 protein. The sample has 300,000 to 400,000 distinct CDR3 sequences; approximately 64% are singletons. Material for sequencing was peripheral blood. Receptors were obtained from a man aged 40-49 years with primary liver carcinoma and hepatitis B virus infection. The CDR3 runs from the conserved cysteine through the conserved F or W. The order of the fields is D gene, J gene, clone size, V gene, CDR3 protein, CDR3 DNA. The D gene is left open where the match is weak. Expanded clones get a size class; other rows say once, few or many, or leave the size out.

TRBD2,TRBJ2-1,.,TRBV30,CAWSGSSGGEQFF,TGTGCCTGGAGTGGTTCTAGCGGGGGTGAGCAGTTCTTC
TRBD2,TRBJ2-1,.,TRBV6-5,CASSYSLPSGLYNEQFF,TGTGCCAGCAGTTACTCCCTACCTAGCGGTTTGTACAATGAGCAGTTCTTC
TRBD2,TRBJ2-1,many,TRBV4-3,CASSQGLAGANEQFF,TGCGCCAGCAGCCAGGGCCTAGCGGGAGCCAATGAGCAGTTCTTC
TRBD2,TRBJ2-1,once,TRBV12-3/TRBV12-4,CASKLAGVGDFADNEPFF,TGTGCCAGCAAACTAGCGGGAGTTGGGGACTTTGCGGACAATGAGCCGTTCTTC
.,TRBJ1-5,.,TRBV29-1,CSVGEGSSNQSQHF,TGCAGCGTTGGAGAGGGATCTAGCAATCAGTCCCAGCATTTT
.,TRBJ1-5,.,TRBV12-5,CASAMDSSQPQHF,TGTGCTAGTGCTATGGACTCAAGTCAGCCCCAGCATTTT
TRBD2,TRBJ2-7,.,TRBV11-2,CASSYLPGLAGPPYEQYF,TGTGCCAGTAGCTATCTCCCGGGACTAGCGGGCCCCCCCTACGAGCAGTACTTC
TRBD1,TRBJ2-3,.,TRBV20-1,CSVMTGLGTDTQYF,TGCAGTGTGATGACAGGGCTTGGCACAGATACGCAGTATTTT
.,TRBJ1-3,.,TRBV6-2/TRBV6-3,CVSTPGTAGNTIYF,TGTGTCAGCACTCCCGGGACCGCTGGAAACACCATATATTTT
.,TRBJ2-1,.,TRBV11-2,CASSLADSSSYNEQIF,TGTGCCAGCAGCTTAGCGGACTCAAGCTCTTACAATGAGCAGATCTTC
.,TRBJ2-5,.,TRBV11-2,CASNLDREYVQYF,TGTGCCAGCAATTTAGACCGGGAATATGTCCAGTACTTC
.,TRBJ2-1,.,TRBV20-1,CSARGPGISEQFF,TGCAGTGCTAGAGGACCCGGGATCTCTGAGCAGTTCTTC
.,TRBJ2-2,few,TRBV10-1,CASSAGATGFTGELFF,TGCGCCAGCAGTGCGGGAGCGACAGGGTTCACCGGGGAGCTGTTTTTT
.,TRBJ2-7,few,TRBV5-1,CASSLVQGDEQYF,TGCGCCAGCAGCTTGGTGCAGGGCGACGAGCAGTACTTC
.,TRBJ2-1,.,TRBV11-2,CAGSPLTGSSYDEQFF,TGTGCCGGCAGCCCATTGACAGGAAGCTCCTACGATGAGCAGTTCTTC
.,TRBJ1-1,.,TRBV28,CASCLNTEAFF,TGTGCCAGCTGTTTAAATACTGAAGCTTTCTTT
TRBD2,TRBJ2-2,.,TRBV6-2/TRBV6-3,CASRTGLAIPGDLFF,TGTGCCAGCAGGACGGGACTAGCAATCCCCGGGGACTTGTTTTTT
.,TRBJ2-3,few,TRBV5-1,CASSRSGQPTDTQYF,TGCGCCAGCAGCCGGTCCGGACAGCCCACAGATACGCAGTATTTT
TRBD2,TRBJ2-7,many,TRBV11-2,CASSLRGGLAGEQYF,TGTGCCAGCAGCTTAAGAGGGGGACTAGCGGGAGAGCAGTACTTC
TRBD1,TRBJ2-5,once,TRBV11-2,CASTSGQGSSETQYF,TGTGCCAGCACTTCGGGACAGGGGTCGTCCGAGACCCAGTACTTC
TRBD2,TRBJ2-1,.,TRBV11-2,CASSLGGTRANEQFF,TGTGCCAGCAGCTTAGGAGGGACTAGAGCAAATGAGCAGTTCTTC
.,TRBJ2-7,few,TRBV6-2/TRBV6-3,CASSQSGRPSGRIGSYEQYF,TGTGCCAGCAGTCAATCGGGACGGCCGTCGGGACGCATCGGCTCCTACGAGCAGTACTTC
.,TRBJ1-1,.,TRBV12-3/TRBV12-4,CASSSFWPGVTFF,TGTGCCAGCAGCTCTTTTTGGCCGGGGGTAACTTTCTTT
.,TRBJ1-4,.,TRBV7-9,CASSLALGNEKLFF,TGTGCCAGCAGCTTAGCGCTTGGGAATGAAAAACTGTTTTTT
.,TRBJ2-7,.,TRBV5-1,CASSLNSVEQYF,TGCGCCAGCAGCTTAAATAGTGTCGAGCAGTACTTC
.,TRBJ1-1,.,TRBV28,CTSSRSRTEAFF,TGTACCAGCAGTAGGTCGCGAACTGAAGCTTTCTTT
TRBD2,TRBJ2-1,.,TRBV29-1,CSEGTSGFTWNEQFF,TGCAGCGAGGGGACTAGCGGGTTTACTTGGAATGAGCAGTTCTTC
.,TRBJ2-3,medium-sized,TRBV11-2,CASSSSDTQYF,TGTGCCAGCAGCTCCTCAGATACGCAGTATTTT
.,TRBJ1-4,.,TRBV7-9,CASSLGYRGQEKLFF,TGTGCCAGCAGCTTAGGATACCGGGGTCAGGAAAAACTGTTTTTT
.,TRBJ1-1,many,TRBV5-6,CASSLFRGTEAFF,TGTGCCAGCAGCTTGTTCAGGGGCACTGAAGCTTTCTTT
TRBD2,TRBJ2-5,.,TRBV4-3,CASSPSYLLAASETQYF,TGCGCCAGCAGCCCATCTTATTTACTAGCGGCGAGCGAGACCCAGTACTTC
.,TRBJ2-7,.,TRBV29-1,CSVVARGTYDQYF,TGCAGCGTTGTAGCGAGAGGGACCTACGATCAGTACTTC
TRBD1,TRBJ1-1,.,TRBV12-3/TRBV12-4,CASSSYRGQPRTEAFF,TGTGCCAGCAGTTCCTATCGGGGACAGCCGCGCACTGAAGCTTTCTTT
.,TRBJ2-4,many,TRBV4-1,CASSQGGRVGVGKNIQYF,TGCGCCAGCAGCCAAGGGGGTAGGGTCGGCGTGGGCAAAAACATTCAGTACTTC
.,TRBJ2-7,.,TRBV12-3/TRBV12-4,CTSSLSSSYEQYF,TGTACCAGCAGTTTATCGAGCTCCTACGAGCAGTACTTC
.,TRBJ1-6,.,TRBV11-2,CASSLYLPNSTLHF,TGTGCAAGCAGCTTATACCTACCAAATTCAACCCTCCACTTT
TRBD2,TRBJ2-1,.,TRBV28,CASSPRWEGGLYNEQFF,TGTGCCAGCAGTCCCAGGTGGGAGGGAGGCCTATACAATGAGCAGTTCTTC
.,TRBJ2-7,.,TRBV6-5,CASSQTLTRFEEQYF,TGTGCCAGCAGTCAGACCCTGACTAGATTTGAAGAGCAGTACTTC
TRBD1,TRBJ2-7,many,TRBV4-1,CASSLKATGGGEQYF,TGCGCCAGCAGCCTCAAGGCCACAGGGGGAGGCGAGCAGTACTTC
TRBD2,TRBJ2-3,.,TRBV5-4,CASSDGTRRGVTDTQYF,TGTGCCAGCAGCGACGGGACTAGGCGGGGGGTAACAGATACGCAGTATTTT
.,TRBJ1-1,.,TRBV19,CASRGRDGGNTEAFF,TGTGCCAGCCGGGGCCGAGACGGAGGGAACACTGAAGCTTTCTTT
TRBD2,TRBJ2-7,.,TRBV5-1,CASSLEPGLAGGRHEQYF,TGCGCCAGCAGCTTGGAACCGGGACTAGCGGGAGGGAGGCACGAGCAGTACTTC
.,TRBJ2-7,.,TRBV4-1,CASSQDQGGEKYF,TGCGCCAGCAGCCAAGACCAGGGGGGCGAGAAGTACTTC
TRBD1,TRBJ1-5,.,TRBV4-1,CASSQSDQGGYQPQHF,TGCGCCAGCAGCCAATCGGACCAGGGGGGATATCAGCCCCAGCATTTT
TRBD1,TRBJ1-2,many,TRBV6-1,CASRPLIGQGSYGYTF,TGTGCCAGCAGACCATTAATCGGACAGGGGTCTTATGGCTACACCTTC
.,TRBJ1-2,many,TRBV4-1,CASSQVRGDYGYTF,TGCGCCAGCAGCCAAGTGCGGGGCGACTATGGCTACACCTTC
.,TRBJ1-2,many,TRBV7-8,CASSTSDYGYTF,TGTGCCAGCAGCACTTCCGACTATGGCTACACCTTC
.,TRBJ1-1,.,TRBV6-1,CASSISHPDTEALF,TGTGCCAGCAGCATCTCCCACCCGGACACTGAAGCTCTCTTT
.,TRBJ2-3,.,TRBV11-2,CASSLGTMVVGFTDTQYF,TGTGCCAGCAGCTTAGGCACAATGGTCGTGGGCTTCACAGATACGCAGTATTTT